The 20 T cell receptor beta chains reported below all come from one sample, sequenced in a study of cytomegalovirus exposure and HLA in healthy donors. Primers included in the PCR were 60 Vbeta and 13 Jbeta primers. The repertoire was sequenced with immunoSEQ multiplex PCR; TCRdb's copy has only in-frame clones and lacks some. This sample has roughly 150,000 clones, with around 73% found just once. Source material: PBMCs. These receptors all stem from a male donor in good health and CMV-seronegative.

This clone has a single count. The chain links TRBV5-6 to TRBJ2-3; 8 bases are shared with TRBD2. The CDR3 length is 16 residues. Germline V gene data show CDR1 as SGHDT and CDR2 as YYEEEE. Unmatched junction bases numbered 11, after V lost 4 bases and J lost 4 bases. Here the CDR3 reads CASSGLLAGTADTQYF. CDR3 in DNA: TGTGCCAGCAGCGGCCTTTTAGCGGGAACGGCAGATACGCAGTATTTT.

The V call is TRBV7-3, the J call TRBJ2-1; D gene ambiguous. Germline V gene data show CDR1 as SGHTA and CDR2 as FQGTGA. This CDR3 is built from 13 residues. Trimming cost V 2 bases and J 5 bases, with 7 bases left between them. The CDR3 DNA sequence: TGTGCCAGCAGCTTAGTCGGTGACAATGAGCAGTTCTTC. It yields the protein CASSLVGDNEQFF.

The chain recombines TRBV11-2 with TRBJ2-1, with TRBD2 matching over 9 bases. The length of the CDR3 is 19 residues. Germline loops: CDR1 SGHAT, CDR2 FQNNGV. The V gene end was trimmed by 0 bases and the J gene end by 7 bases; junction bases not matched to a gene: 16. The CDR3 DNA is TGTGCCAGCAGCTTAGAGGGCAGGGGTAGCGGGAGAGGTATGAATGAGCAGTTCTTC. This sequence encodes CASSLEGRGSGRGMNEQFF.

The chain has TRBV19 and TRBJ2-7, with 10 bases that match TRBD1. Per germline, CDR1 LNHDA and CDR2 SQIVND (reference sequence). The CDR3 is 15 amino acids. Trimming took 3 bases from V and 5 from J; bases not matched to a gene: 7. The CDR3 region is CASSMVGQGKNEQYF. CDR3 coding DNA: TGTGCCAGTAGTATGGTGGGACAGGGGAAAAACGAGCAGTACTTC.

The rearrangement uses TRBV27 and TRBJ2-7, with 7 bases aligning to TRBD1. The V segment lost 3 bases and the J segment 2 bases; nucleotides outside the gene matches: 10. CDR3 length equals 16 residues. From germline, CDR1 is MNHEY and CDR2 SMNVEV (reference sequence). DNA for the CDR3: TGTGCCAGCAGTTTCCTTGTAGCAGGGGGAACCTACGAGCAGTACTTC. Translated, it gives CASSFLVAGGTYEQYF.

This chain links TRBV28 with TRBJ2-1; TRBD1 aligns across 9 bases. The V gene's germline CDR1 is MDHEN and CDR2 SYDVKM. V gave up 6 bases and J gave up 8 bases; unmatched junction bases: 8. The CDR3 consists of 14 residues. CDR3 amino acids: CASRSPGQGDEQFF. In DNA, the CDR3 is TGTGCCAGCAGATCTCCGGGACAGGGAGATGAGCAGTTCTTC. The variable domain in full, with the rest retrieved from reference TRBV28 and TRBJ2-1, is DVKVTQSSRYLVKRTGEKVFLECVQDMDHENMFWYRQDPGLGLRLIYFSYDVKMKEKGDIPEGYSVSREKKERFSLILESASTNQTSMYLCASRSPGQGDEQFFGPGTRLTVL.

Comment on this clone: Mismatch with germline at one junction end may stem from a read error. This chain uses TRBV18 with TRBJ1-4; 8 bases match TRBD1. The V gene's germline CDR1 is KGHSH and CDR2 LQKENI. This CDR3 comprises 15 residues. CDR3 sequence: CASSPDRATNEKLFF. The CDR3 DNA reads as TGTGCCAGCTCACCGGACAGGGCAACCAATGAAAAACTGTTTTTT.

The genes are TRBV14 and TRBJ1-1; unclear D gene. Germline V gives CDR1 SGHDN, CDR2 FVKESK. This CDR3 is 13 amino acids long. The V and J ends lost 3 bases and 1 base respectively, with 6 bases between them. The CDR3 loop reads CASSHLPNTEAFF. CDR3 DNA: TGTGCCAGCAGCCACCTCCCGAACACTGAAGCTTTCTTT.

The chain joins TRBV7-3 to TRBJ2-3, with D unclear. Germline assignment: CDR1 SGHTA and CDR2 FQGTGA. This CDR3 is built from 15 residues. V lost 5 bases, J lost 0 bases, and 12 bases lay in between. This CDR3 reads CASSTTGSSTDTQYF. Here the CDR3 DNA reads TGTGCCAGCAGCACGACTGGCTCTAGCACAGATACGCAGTATTTT. Drawing the rest from reference TRBV7-3 and TRBJ2-3, the complete variable domain is GAGVSQTPSNKVTEKGKYVELRCDPISGHTALYWYRQSLGQGPEFLIYFQGTGAADDSGLPNDRFFAVRPEGSVSTLKIQRTERGDSAVYLCASSTTGSSTDTQYFGPGTRLTVL.

The genes are TRBV30 and TRBJ2-1; 10 bases map to TRBD2. J gave up 4 bases and V 2 bases, and 5 bases lay outside the gene matches. The CDR3 length is 15 residues. CDR1 and CDR2 (germline): GTSNPN, SVGIG (reference sequence). This CDR3 is CAWSIRTSGYNEQFF. As DNA, the CDR3 is TGTGCCTGGAGTATTAGGACTAGCGGATACAATGAGCAGTTCTTC.

This chain connects TRBV19 to TRBJ2-7; 11 bases are shared with TRBD1. Germline assignment: CDR1 LNHDA and CDR2 SQIVND (reference sequence). This CDR3 contains 14 residues. Trimming removed 6 bases from V and 5 bases from J; junction bases left unmatched: 6. The CDR3 DNA reads TGTGCCAGTAGGCCCGGACAGGGGGCGCACGAGCAGTACTTC. Translated, it gives CASRPGQGAHEQYF.

This rearrangement joins TRBV5-1 to TRBJ2-2, with 9 bases fitting TRBD1. The CDR3 length is 16 residues. With V trimmed by 3 bases and J by 1 base, 4 bases remained unmatched. Germline CDR1 and CDR2: SGHRS and YFSETQ. The CDR3 coding sequence is TGCGCCAGCAGCTCGGCGACAGGGGGGAACACCGGGGAGCTGTTTTTT. This translates into CASSSATGGNTGELFF.

This CDR3 is CASSLGQALGQPQHF. Here the CDR3 DNA reads TGTGCCAGCAGCTTAGGACAGGCCCTAGGACAGCCCCAGCATTTT. The V and J genes are TRBV11-2 and TRBJ1-5; possibly TRBD1 for D (6 bases). V was trimmed by 1 base and J by 7 bases, leaving 14 bases between them. Germline V gene lookup returns CDR1 SGHAT and CDR2 FQNNGV. The CDR3 extends over 15 amino acids.

The chain uses TRBV7-6 and TRBJ1-1; no definite D call. Germline CDR1 is SGHVS and CDR2 is FNYEAQ. The CDR3 runs to 15 residues. V dropped 5 bases and J dropped 2 bases, with 15 bases sitting between them. The CDR3 sequence: CASSPGGSRNTEAFF. CDR3 DNA: TGTGCCAGCAGCCCAGGAGGTTCAAGAAACACTGAAGCTTTCTTT.

The chain combines TRBV9 with TRBJ2-2; D gene ambiguous. This CDR3 comprises 13 residues. CDR1 is SGDLS, CDR2 YYNGEE, per germline. V lost 2 bases to trimming and J lost 4 bases, with 6 bases between them. DNA for the CDR3: TGTGCCAGCAGCGTGGCTGTCACCGGGGAGCTGTTTTTT. It specifies CASSVAVTGELFF. Based on the CDR3 plus reference TRBV9 and TRBJ2-2, the full variable domain is DSGVTQTPKHLITATGQRVTLRCSPRSGDLSVYWYQQSLDQGLQFLIQYYNGEERAKGNILERFSAQQFPDLHSELNLSSLELGDSALYFCASSVAVTGELFFGEGSRLTVL.

This clone was found once. CDR3 loop: CASSPGTSGSYEQYF. CDR3 nucleotide sequence: TGTGCCAGCAGTCCCGGGACTAGCGGGAGCTACGAGCAGTACTTC. The gene calls are TRBV2 and TRBJ2-5, with 14 bases aligning to TRBD2. Near its end, the DNA agrees better with TRBJ2-7, so the J call may be wrong. The germline CDR1 and CDR2 sequences are SNHLY and FYNNEI. This CDR3 is built from 15 residues.

This chain links TRBV27 with TRBJ1-4; TRBD1 matches 7 bases. The CDR3 is 13 residues long. In germline, CDR1 is MNHEY, CDR2 SMNVEV (reference sequence). With 4 bases clipped from V and 8 bases from J, the junction kept 4 bases outside the gene matches. The CDR3 spells CASSSWDSEKLFF. CDR3 coding DNA: TGTGCCAGCAGTTCCTGGGACAGCGAAAAACTGTTTTTT.

This chain links TRBV28 with TRBJ1-1, with no clear D. Germline CDR1 and CDR2: MDHEN and SYDVKM. The CDR3 covers 13 residues. Trimming removed 3 bases from V and 8 bases from J, with 13 bases in between. CDR3 DNA: TGTGCCAGCAGTTTTTATCGCGGGGTAGAAGCTTTCTTT. This gives the protein CASSFYRGVEAFF.

This rearrangement joins TRBV18 to TRBJ2-7; D is perhaps TRBD1 (5 bases). Deletions cut 2 bases from V and 3 bases from J, with 11 bases between. The germline CDR1 and CDR2 sequences are KGHSH and LQKENI. This CDR3 has 14 residues. This CDR3 reads CASSPGATLYEQYF. CDR3 coding DNA: TGTGCCAGCTCACCAGGGGCTACCCTCTACGAGCAGTACTTC.

This chain uses TRBV27 with TRBJ2-2; D possibly corresponds to TRBD1 (5 bases). The germline gives CDR1 MNHEY, CDR2 SMNVEV (reference sequence). Trimming pared 6 bases from V and 7 bases from J, leaving 9 bases between. The CDR3 runs to 12 residues. The CDR3 bases are TGTGCCAGCAGCCAGGGTGGCGGGGAGCTGTTTTTT. This gives the protein CASSQGGGELFF.